A single T cell receptor (beta chain) is shown here with its context. Its target is not known. Other DNA sequences in the sample encode the same CDR3. The protocol was immunoSEQ multiplex PCR, while the TCRdb copy is restricted to in-frame clones and leaves out a portion. The sample consists of roughly 86,000 clones, around 90% of them appearing once. Germline V gene data show CDR1 as KGHSH and CDR2 as LQKENI. V lost 3 bases, J lost 4 bases, and 5 bases stayed unmatched. The CDR3 spans 16 residues. This entry comes from a study of OX40 agonist ivuxolimab in advanced cancers. Study as a whole: Dose-escalation patients' cancers were hepatocellular carcinoma, melanoma, renal cell or head and neck cancer. Partial responses occurred in three patients (one hepatocellular carcinoma, two cutaneous melanoma). Regarding the study as a whole: In the 0.1 to 3.0 mg/kg range, CD4+ and CD8+ blood T cells had expanded clonally by week 6.

The chain combines TRBV18 with TRBJ2-1, with 11 bases that match TRBD2. The source is an adult with an advanced solid tumor such as melanoma, head and neck, liver or kidney cancer. The input for sequencing was CD4+ or CD8+ T cells sorted from blood, taken in a trial of the OX40 agonist ivuxolimab. The CDR3 DNA is TGTGCCAGCTCACCTGGACTAGCGGGTAGATACAATGAGCAGTTCTTC. It codes for CASSPGLAGRYNEQFF.